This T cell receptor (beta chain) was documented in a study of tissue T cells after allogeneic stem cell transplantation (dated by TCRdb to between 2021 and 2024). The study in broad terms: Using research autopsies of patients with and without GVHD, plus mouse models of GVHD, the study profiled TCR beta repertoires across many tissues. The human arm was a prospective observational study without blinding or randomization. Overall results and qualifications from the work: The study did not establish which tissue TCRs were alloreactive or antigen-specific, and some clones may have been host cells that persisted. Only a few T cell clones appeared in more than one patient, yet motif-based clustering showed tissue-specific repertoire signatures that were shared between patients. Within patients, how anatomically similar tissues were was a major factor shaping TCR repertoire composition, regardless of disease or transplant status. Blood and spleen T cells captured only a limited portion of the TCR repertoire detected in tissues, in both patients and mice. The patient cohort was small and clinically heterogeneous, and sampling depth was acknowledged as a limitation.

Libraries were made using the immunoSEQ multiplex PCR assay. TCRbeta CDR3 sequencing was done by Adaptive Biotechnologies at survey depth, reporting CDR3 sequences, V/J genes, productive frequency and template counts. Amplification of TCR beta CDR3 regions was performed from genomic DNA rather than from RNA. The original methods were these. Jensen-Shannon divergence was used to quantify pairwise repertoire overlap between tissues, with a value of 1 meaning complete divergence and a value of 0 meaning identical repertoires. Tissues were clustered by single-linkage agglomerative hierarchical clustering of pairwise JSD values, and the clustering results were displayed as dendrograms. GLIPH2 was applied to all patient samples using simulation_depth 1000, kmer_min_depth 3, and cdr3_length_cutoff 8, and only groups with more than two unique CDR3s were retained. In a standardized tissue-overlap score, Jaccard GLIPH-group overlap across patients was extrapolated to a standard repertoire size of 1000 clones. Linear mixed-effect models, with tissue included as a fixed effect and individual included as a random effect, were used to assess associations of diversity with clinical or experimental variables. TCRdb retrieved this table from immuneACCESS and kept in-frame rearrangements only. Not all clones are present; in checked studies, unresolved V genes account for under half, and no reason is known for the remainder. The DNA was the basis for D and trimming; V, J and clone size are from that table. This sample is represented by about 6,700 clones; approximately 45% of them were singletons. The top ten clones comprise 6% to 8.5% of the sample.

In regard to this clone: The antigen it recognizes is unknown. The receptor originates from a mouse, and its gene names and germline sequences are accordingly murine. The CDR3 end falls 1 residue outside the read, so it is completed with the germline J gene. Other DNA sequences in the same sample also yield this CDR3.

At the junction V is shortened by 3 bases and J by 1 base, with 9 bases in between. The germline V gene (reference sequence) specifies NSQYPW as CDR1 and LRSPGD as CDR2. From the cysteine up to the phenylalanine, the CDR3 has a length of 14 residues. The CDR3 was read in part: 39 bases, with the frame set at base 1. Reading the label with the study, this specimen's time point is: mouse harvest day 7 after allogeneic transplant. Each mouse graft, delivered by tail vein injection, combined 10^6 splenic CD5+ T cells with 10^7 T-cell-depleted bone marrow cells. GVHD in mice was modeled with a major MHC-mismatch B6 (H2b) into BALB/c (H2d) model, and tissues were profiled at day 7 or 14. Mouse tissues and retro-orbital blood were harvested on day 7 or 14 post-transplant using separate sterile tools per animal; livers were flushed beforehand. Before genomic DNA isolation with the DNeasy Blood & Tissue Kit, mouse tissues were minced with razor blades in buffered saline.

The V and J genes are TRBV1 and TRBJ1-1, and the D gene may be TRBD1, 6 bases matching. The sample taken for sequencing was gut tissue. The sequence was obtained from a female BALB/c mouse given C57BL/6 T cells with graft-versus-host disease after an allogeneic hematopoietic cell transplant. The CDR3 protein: CTCSARDKNTEVFF. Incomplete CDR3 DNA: TGCACCTGCAGTGCCCGGGACAAAAACACAGAAGTCTTC.